The subject of this entry is one T cell receptor beta chain. Antigen specificity is unknown. Trimming took 3 bases from V and 0 from J, leaving 6 bases between them. The CDR3 is made up of 14 amino acids. Germline lookup yields CDR1 SGHVS and CDR2 FQNEAQ. The data are from a study of T cells after yellow fever vaccination. Study-wide results and limits: FACS-sorted repertoires might harbor abundant contaminating clonotypes from the bulk population.

TCRdb ran MiXCR on the 5' RACE reads and lists one entry per CDR3 protein. The table includes some 320,000 distinct CDR3 sequences, around 10% detected once. The J gene is TRBJ1-5, the V gene TRBV7-8; no definite D call. This specimen was CD4+ T cells sorted from PBMCs, taken 5 days after the yellow fever booster vaccination. This clonotype was obtained from a man younger than 35 who received the YFV17D yellow fever vaccine. The CDR3 sequence: CASSFRDSNQPQHF. In DNA, the CDR3 is TGTGCCAGCAGCTTTAGGGATAGCAATCAGCCCCAGCATTTT. The whole variable domain, filled in from reference TRBV7-8 and TRBJ1-5, reads GAGVSQSPRYKVAKRGQDVALRCDPISGHVSLFWYQQALGQGPEFLTYFQNEAQLDKSGLPSDRFFAERPEGSVSTLKIQRTQQEDSAVYLCASSFRDSNQPQHFGDGTRLSIL.